A selection of T cell receptor beta chains follows, all from one sample in a study of OX40 agonist ivuxolimab in advanced cancers. Produced via immunoSEQ multiplex PCR; TCRdb's table is partial and in-frame only. The sample comprises 65,000 to 90,000 clones, approximately 86% of which are singletons, and approximately 0.76% rests with the top ten. The specimen was CD4+ or CD8+ T cells sorted from blood, collected in a trial of the OX40 agonist ivuxolimab. These receptors all stem from an adult with an advanced solid tumor such as melanoma, head and neck, liver or kidney cancer. CDR3s include the opening cysteine and the closing phenylalanine or tryptophan. D genes are given only for firm matches. Clone size is given for some rows only: seen once, a few or many times, or a class if the clone is expanded.

clone_size,v_call,j_call,d_call,cdr3_aa,cdr3_nt
NA,TRBV25-1,TRBJ2-1,NA,CASSRVEAPYYNEQFF,TGTGCCAGCAGCAGGGTTGAGGCCCCTTATTACAATGAGCAGTTCTTC
many,TRBV11-3,TRBJ2-2,NA,CASSLEGELFF,TGTGCCAGCAGCTTAGAAGGGGAGCTGTTTTTT
NA,TRBV5-1,TRBJ1-6,NA,CASSLGGRGESPLHF,TGCGCCAGCAGCTTGGGAGGCCGGGGGGAATCACCCCTCCACTTT
NA,TRBV28,TRBJ1-1,NA,CAIRGGYDTEAFF,TGTGCCATTAGGGGGGGTTACGACACTGAAGCTTTCTTT
NA,TRBV18,TRBJ2-5,NA,CASSPPVGEETQYF,TGTGCCAGCTCACCACCAGTCGGGGAAGAGACCCAGTACTTC
NA,TRBV4-3,TRBJ2-4,TRBD2,CASSQAPAGTKNIQYF,TGCGCCAGCAGCCAAGCCCCAGCGGGGACCAAAAACATTCAGTACTTC
NA,TRBV19,TRBJ2-2,TRBD2,CASRSIAGGYTGELFF,TGTGCCAGTAGATCCATAGCGGGAGGGTACACCGGGGAGCTGTTTTTT
NA,TRBV6-1,TRBJ2-3,NA,CASSVVEASDITQYF,TGTGCCAGCAGTGTCGTGGAGGCTAGCGACATTACGCAGTATTTT
NA,TRBV16,TRBJ2-7,NA,CASSQLGPSGSEQYF,TGTGCCAGCAGCCAATTAGGGCCTTCGGGCTCCGAGCAGTACTTC
NA,TRBV11-2,TRBJ2-7,NA,CASSLGAGATYEQYF,TGTGCCAGCAGCTTAGGTGCAGGGGCGACCTACGAGCAGTACTTC
NA,TRBV7-6,TRBJ2-3,TRBD2,CASSPIAGGDTDTQYF,TGTGCCAGCAGCCCGATAGCGGGAGGGGACACAGATACGCAGTATTTT
NA,TRBV19,TRBJ2-7,NA,CASSVPPGEQYF,TGTGCCAGTAGTGTCCCTCCGGGCGAGCAGTACTTC
NA,TRBV7-8,TRBJ1-4,TRBD1,CASSPPTGAWRTNEKLFF,TGTGCCAGCAGTCCCCCGACAGGGGCCTGGCGGACTAATGAAAAACTGTTTTTT
once,TRBV15,TRBJ2-7,NA,CATSRGRGSPYEQYF,TGTGCCACCAGCAGAGGAAGGGGATCCCCCTACGAGCAGTACTTC
NA,TRBV10-3,TRBJ2-1,TRBD2,CAITPVTSGRNEQFF,TGTGCCATCACCCCCGTTACTAGCGGGAGGAATGAGCAGTTCTTC
NA,TRBV19,TRBJ2-5,NA,CASSPDIQETQYF,TGTGCCAGTAGTCCGGACATTCAAGAGACCCAGTACTTC
few,TRBV15,TRBJ1-1,TRBD1,CATSRAGGSNTEAFF,TGTGCCACCAGCAGAGCAGGGGGGTCTAACACTGAAGCTTTCTTT
NA,TRBV6-5,TRBJ2-5,NA,CASIPPGGGYETQYF,TGTGCCAGCATCCCTCCCGGAGGGGGGTACGAGACCCAGTACTTC
NA,TRBV10-3,TRBJ2-7,NA,CAISGEREQYF,TGTGCCATCAGTGGGGAGCGCGAGCAGTACTTC
NA,TRBV14,TRBJ2-6,TRBD1,CASSQMPGQGNGANVLTF,TGTGCCAGCAGCCAAATGCCGGGACAGGGTAATGGGGCCAACGTCCTGACTTTC
NA,TRBV6-5,TRBJ2-3,NA,CASSASTDTQYF,TGTGCCAGCAGTGCAAGTACAGATACGCAGTATTTT
NA,TRBV28,TRBJ1-2,NA,CASSVGTTYGYTF,TGTGCCAGCAGCGTCGGGACAACCTATGGCTACACCTTC
NA,TRBV7-9,TRBJ1-4,NA,CASSPALATNEKLFF,TGTGCCAGCAGCCCCGCACTAGCAACTAATGAAAAACTGTTTTTT
once,TRBV11-2,TRBJ2-5,TRBD1,CASSARDRGKTQYF,TGTGCCAGCAGCGCCCGGGACAGGGGAAAGACCCAGTACTTC
NA,TRBV25-1,TRBJ2-3,NA,CASSEYARVLDTQYF,TGTGCCAGCAGTGAATATGCCAGAGTCTTAGATACGCAGTATTTT
NA,TRBV2,TRBJ2-2,TRBD2,CASRGREALTGELFF,TGTGCCAGCAGGGGGCGGGAGGCCCTGACCGGGGAGCTGTTTTTT
NA,TRBV30,TRBJ2-1,NA,CAWSVVGYEQFF,TGTGCCTGGAGTGTAGTCGGCTATGAGCAGTTCTTC
NA,TRBV5-6,TRBJ2-5,NA,CASGGQGRAAGEVQYF,TGTGCCAGCGGGGGTCAAGGACGGGCTGCTGGGGAGGTCCAGTACTTC
few,TRBV4-3,TRBJ2-2,TRBD1,CASSQARGLSTGELFF,TGCGCCAGCAGCCAAGCCAGGGGGCTGAGCACCGGGGAGCTGTTTTTT
NA,TRBV5-1,TRBJ2-3,TRBD1,CASRIGGAFTDTQYF,TGCGCCAGCAGAATAGGGGGCGCCTTCACAGATACGCAGTATTTT
NA,TRBV7-9,TRBJ1-4,TRBD1,CASSLPGQGREKLFF,TGTGCCAGCAGCTTACCGGGACAGGGAAGGGAAAAACTGTTTTTT
NA,TRBV18,TRBJ2-7,TRBD2,CASSPALAGGYEQYF,TGTGCCAGCTCACCGGCCCTAGCGGGAGGCTACGAGCAGTACTTC
NA,TRBV9,TRBJ1-3,TRBD1,CASSVTGADTIYF,TGTGCCAGCAGCGTAACAGGGGCAGACACCATATATTTT
few,TRBV4-2,TRBJ1-1,TRBD1,CASSPGTRQGAAFF,TGTGCCAGCAGCCCCGGAACCCGACAGGGGGCGGCTTTCTTT
NA,TRBV7-7,TRBJ2-2,NA,CASSSSPGPNTGELFF,TGTGCTAGCAGCTCGAGTCCGGGACCGAACACCGGGGAGCTGTTTTTT
NA,TRBV27,TRBJ2-7,TRBD1,CASSSARTGSYEQYF,TGTGCCAGCAGTTCCGCCAGGACAGGTTCCTACGAGCAGTACTTC
NA,TRBV7-2,TRBJ1-5,NA,CASSLSREGQPQHF,TGTGCCAGCAGCTTATCTCGCGAGGGTCAGCCCCAGCATTTT
once,TRBV6-4,TRBJ2-1,TRBD1,CASSVRAGGQDEQFF,TGTGCCAGCAGTGTAAGGGCAGGGGGTCAAGATGAGCAGTTCTTC
NA,TRBV15,TRBJ2-3,NA,CATSSGGTDTQYF,TGTGCCACCAGCAGTGGCGGCACAGATACGCAGTATTTT
NA,TRBV6-1,TRBJ2-7,NA,CASSPKVEGDYEQYF,TGTGCCAGCAGTCCAAAAGTGGAGGGAGACTACGAGCAGTACTTC
NA,TRBV10-3,TRBJ2-5,TRBD1,CATRDRGSTETQYF,TGTGCCACCCGGGACAGGGGGTCTACGGAGACCCAGTACTTC
NA,TRBV27,TRBJ2-7,NA,CASSLSGRASYEQYF,TGTGCCAGCAGTTTATCTGGGAGAGCCTCCTACGAGCAGTACTTC
NA,TRBV7-3,TRBJ2-1,NA,CASSRGSEYEQFF,TGTGCCAGCAGCCGGGGTAGCGAGTATGAGCAGTTCTTC
NA,TRBV5-1,TRBJ2-7,NA,CASSTGSGQGEGQYF,TGCGCCAGCAGCACAGGAAGTGGGCAGGGTGAAGGGCAGTACTTC
NA,TRBV28,TRBJ1-1,NA,CASRVPFSEAFF,TGTGCCAGCAGAGTACCTTTCTCTGAAGCTTTCTTT